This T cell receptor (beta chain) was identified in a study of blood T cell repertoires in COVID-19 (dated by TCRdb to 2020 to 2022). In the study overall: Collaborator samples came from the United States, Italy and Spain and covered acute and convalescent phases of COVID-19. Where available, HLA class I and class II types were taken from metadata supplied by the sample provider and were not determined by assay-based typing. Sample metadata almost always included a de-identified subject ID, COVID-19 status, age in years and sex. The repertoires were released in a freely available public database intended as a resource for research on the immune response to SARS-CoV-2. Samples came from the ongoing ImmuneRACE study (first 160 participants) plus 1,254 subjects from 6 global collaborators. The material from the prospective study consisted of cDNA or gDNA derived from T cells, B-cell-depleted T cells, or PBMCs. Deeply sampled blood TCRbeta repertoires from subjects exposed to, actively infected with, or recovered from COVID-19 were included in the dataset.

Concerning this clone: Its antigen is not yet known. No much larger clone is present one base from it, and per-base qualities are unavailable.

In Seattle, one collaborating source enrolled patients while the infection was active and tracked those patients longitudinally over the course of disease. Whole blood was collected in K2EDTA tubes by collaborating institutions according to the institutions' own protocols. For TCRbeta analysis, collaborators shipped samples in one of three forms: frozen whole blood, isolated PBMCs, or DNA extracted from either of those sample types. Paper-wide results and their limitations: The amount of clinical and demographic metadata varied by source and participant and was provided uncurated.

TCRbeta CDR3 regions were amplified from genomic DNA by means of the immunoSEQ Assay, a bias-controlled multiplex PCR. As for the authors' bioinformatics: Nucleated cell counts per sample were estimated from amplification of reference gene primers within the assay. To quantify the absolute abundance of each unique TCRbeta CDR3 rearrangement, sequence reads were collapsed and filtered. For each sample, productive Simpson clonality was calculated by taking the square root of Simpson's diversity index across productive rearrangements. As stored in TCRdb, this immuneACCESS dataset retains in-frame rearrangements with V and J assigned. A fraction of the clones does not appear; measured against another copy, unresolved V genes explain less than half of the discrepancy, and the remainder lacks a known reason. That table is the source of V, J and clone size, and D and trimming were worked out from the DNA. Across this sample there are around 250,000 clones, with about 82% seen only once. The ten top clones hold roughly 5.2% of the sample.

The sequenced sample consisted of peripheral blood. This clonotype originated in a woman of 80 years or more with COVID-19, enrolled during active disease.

The CDR3 has the sequence CASSGRGPAYQETQYF. DNA sequence: TGTGCCAGCAGCGGCAGGGGGCCGGCGTACCAAGAGACCCAGTACTTC. The chain joins TRBV9 to TRBJ2-5, and TRBD1 matches 8 of the central bases. The CDR3 holds 16 amino acids from the cysteine to the phenylalanine. Of the read, only the CDR3 DNA is kept; its 48 bases are in frame from base 1. Via the germline V gene, CDR1 is SGDLS and CDR2 YYNGEE. Relative to germline, V is missing 3 bases and J is missing 0 bases, with 7 bases of the junction outside any gene match.